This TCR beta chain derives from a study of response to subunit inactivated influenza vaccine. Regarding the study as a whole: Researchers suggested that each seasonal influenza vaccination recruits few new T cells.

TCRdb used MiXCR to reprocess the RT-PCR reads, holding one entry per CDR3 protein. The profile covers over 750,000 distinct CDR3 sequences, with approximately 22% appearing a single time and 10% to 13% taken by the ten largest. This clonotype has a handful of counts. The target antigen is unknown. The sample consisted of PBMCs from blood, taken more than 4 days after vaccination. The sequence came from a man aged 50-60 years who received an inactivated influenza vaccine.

The CDR3 protein is CASSYGQDNEQFF. The CDR3 DNA is TGTGCCAGCAGTTACGGCCAGGACAATGAGCAGTTCTTC. The chain is built from TRBV6-5 and TRBJ2-1; D unresolved. The ends were cut back, 2 bases at V and 5 bases at J, with 7 bases in the middle. Germline assignment: CDR1 MNHEY and CDR2 SVGAGI. This CDR3 comprises 13 residues.